This T cell receptor beta chain was profiled in a study of T cell changes during pregnancy in multiple sclerosis. Germline V gives CDR1 SGDLS, CDR2 YYNGEE. V shed 4 bases, J shed 4 bases, and the junction held 4 bases outside the gene matches. The CDR3 runs 13 residues. Some clones are missing from TCRdb's copy, which holds only in-frame ones; the method was immunoSEQ multiplex PCR. The sample contains 93,000 or so clones, around 93% of which appear only once. The clonotype comes from a female donor with multiple sclerosis, enrolled in a pregnancy study. The sequences come from peripheral blood, collected before pregnancy. This chain connects TRBV9 to TRBJ2-5; TRBD1 agrees at 7 bases. The CDR3 spells CASSPRQGETQYF. The CDR3 DNA reads as TGTGCCAGCAGCCCCCGACAGGGAGAGACCCAGTACTTC.